The source of this TCR beta chain is a study of blood T cell repertoires in COVID-19. Study as a whole: Specimens from acute and convalescent COVID-19 originated in the United States, Italy and Spain.

The data were produced by immunoSEQ multiplex PCR, yet TCRdb's version contains in-frame clones alone and is incomplete. The data hold about 210,000 clones, with approximately 84% observed a single time. This clone was found once. Per the germline V gene, CDR1 is SNHLY and CDR2 is FYNNEI. The V and J ends lost 9 bases and 4 bases respectively, with 17 bases between them. This CDR3 spans 14 amino acids. V and J are TRBV2 and TRBJ2-3; tentative D call: TRBD2 (6 bases). Sequenced input: peripheral blood. This TCR came from a woman of 80 years or more with acute or convalescent COVID-19. The CDR3, as DNA: TGTGCCAGTTCCAGGGACTCCCCGCCAGATACGCAGTATTTT. This codes for CASSRDSPPDTQYF.